The 12 T cell receptor beta chains listed next were all sequenced from one sample in a study of CXCR3-negative and CXCR3-positive naive CD8 T cells. The authors made the TRB cDNA libraries by 5' RACE using UMI labels. Each CDR3 protein gets one entry in TCRdb, which reprocessed the 5' RACE reads and gives no DNA. The sample data list approximately 40,000 distinct CDR3 sequences. The source material was memory CD8+ T cells from blood. These receptors originate from a human donor in good health. Some clones in this sample may be carry-over from other donors' samples.

This rearrangement joins TRBV9 to TRBJ2-3; TCRdb indicates TRBD1, and absent DNA this call remains unverified. The CDR3 loop spans 15 amino acids. CDR1 is SGDLS and CDR2 is YYNGEE in the germline V gene. CDR3 residues: CASSSRQGSTDTQYF.

The rearrangement links TRBV12-3 or TRBV12-4 to TRBJ2-3; the TCRdb D gene call, TRBD1, has no DNA to confirm it. This CDR3 comprises 11 residues. CDR3 residues: CASSSGDTQYF.

The genes are TRBV29-1 and TRBJ2-3; TCRdb's D gene call, TRBD1, goes unchecked for lack of DNA. The length of the CDR3 is 14 residues. Germline CDR1 SQVTM, CDR2 ANQGSEA. The CDR3 is CSATDRPGTDTQYF.

The rearrangement joins TRBV15 to TRBJ2-5; TCRdb designates TRBD1, a call that cannot be tested without DNA. The CDR3 has 14 residues. Looked up from germline, CDR1 is LNHNV and CDR2 is YYDKDF (reference sequence). The CDR3 region is CATSRDNPGGTQYF.

The chain uses TRBV6-2 or TRBV6-3 and TRBJ1-4. There are 16 residues in the CDR3. The germline gives CDR1 MNHEY, CDR2 SVGEGT. CDR3 sequence reads: CASSYIVGGGGEKLFF.

The gene calls are TRBV7-9 and TRBJ2-5; lacking DNA, the TRBD2 call made by TCRdb goes unchecked. This CDR3 contains 15 residues. Per the germline V gene, CDR1 is SEHNR and CDR2 is FQNEAQ (reference sequence). The CDR3 loop is CASSSGTSDRETQYF.

This chain connects TRBV6-2 or TRBV6-3 to TRBJ2-2. The CDR3 totals 14 residues. Germline V gives CDR1 MNHEY, CDR2 SVGEGT. The CDR3 here is CASSYFRDTGELFF.

The chain recombines TRBV27 with TRBJ2-1; TCRdb lists TRBD2, though no DNA is available to test this call. The CDR3 totals 11 residues. The V gene's germline CDR1 is MNHEY and CDR2 SMNVEV (reference sequence). The CDR3 sequence: CASGLANEQFF.

The V call is TRBV28, the J call TRBJ2-7; TCRdb gives TRBD1 as the D gene, but with no DNA this cannot be confirmed. Germline V CDR1 and CDR2: MDHEN, SYDVKM. CDR3 length equals 15 residues. The CDR3 sequence is CASSPRTGGRYEQYF.

This chain links TRBV5-1 with TRBJ2-1; TCRdb reports TRBD2, a call that lacks DNA to check it against. Germline lookup yields CDR1 SGHRS and CDR2 YFSETQ. The CDR3 runs 14 residues. The CDR3: CASSFSGSYNEQFF.

The genes are TRBV5-1 and TRBJ1-2; TCRdb reports TRBD1, a call that lacks DNA to check it against. CDR3 size: 15 residues. Germline V CDR1 and CDR2: SGHRS, YFSETQ. CDR3 in amino acids: CASSFEDKANYGYTF.

The chain couples TRBV5-1 to TRBJ2-7; TCRdb gives TRBD1 as the D gene, but with no DNA this cannot be confirmed. Germline lookup yields CDR1 SGHRS and CDR2 YFSETQ. CDR3 size: 15 residues. The CDR3 sequence: CASSLMRGEGDEQYF.